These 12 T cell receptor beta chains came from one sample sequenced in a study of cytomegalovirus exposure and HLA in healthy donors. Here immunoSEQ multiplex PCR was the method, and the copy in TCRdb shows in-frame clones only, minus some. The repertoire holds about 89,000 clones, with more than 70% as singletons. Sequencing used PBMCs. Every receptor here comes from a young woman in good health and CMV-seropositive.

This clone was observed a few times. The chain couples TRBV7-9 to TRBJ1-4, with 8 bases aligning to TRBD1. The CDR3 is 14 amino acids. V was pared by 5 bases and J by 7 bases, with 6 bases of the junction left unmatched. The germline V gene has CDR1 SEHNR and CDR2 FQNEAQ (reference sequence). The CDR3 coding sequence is TGTGCCAGCAGCCCTGGACAGGGTAGTGAAAAACTGTTTTTT. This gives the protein CASSPGQGSEKLFF.

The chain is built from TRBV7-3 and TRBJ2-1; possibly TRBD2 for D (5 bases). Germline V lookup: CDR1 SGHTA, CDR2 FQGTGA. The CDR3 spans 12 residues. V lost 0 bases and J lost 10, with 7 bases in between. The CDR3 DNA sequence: TGTGCCAGCAGCTTAACGACGGGGGAGCAGTTCTTC. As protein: CASSLTTGEQFF. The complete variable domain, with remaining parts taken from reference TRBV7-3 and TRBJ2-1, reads GAGVSQTPSNKVTEKGKYVELRCDPISGHTALYWYRQSLGQGPEFLIYFQGTGAADDSGLPNDRFFAVRPEGSVSTLKIQRTERGDSAVYLCASSLTTGEQFFGPGTRLTVL.

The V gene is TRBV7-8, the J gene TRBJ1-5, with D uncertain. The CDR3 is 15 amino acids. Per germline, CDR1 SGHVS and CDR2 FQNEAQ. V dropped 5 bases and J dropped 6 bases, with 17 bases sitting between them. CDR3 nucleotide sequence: TGTGCCAGCAGCCCAGGCGGGAGGGAGGGTCAGCCCCAGCATTTT. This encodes CASSPGGREGQPQHF.

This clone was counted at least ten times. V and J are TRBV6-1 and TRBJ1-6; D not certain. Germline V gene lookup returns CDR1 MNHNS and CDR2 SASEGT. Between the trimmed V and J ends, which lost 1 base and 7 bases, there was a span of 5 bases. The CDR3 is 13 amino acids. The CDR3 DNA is TGTGCCAGCAGTGAAGGAACAAATTCACCCCTCCACTTT. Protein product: CASSEGTNSPLHF.

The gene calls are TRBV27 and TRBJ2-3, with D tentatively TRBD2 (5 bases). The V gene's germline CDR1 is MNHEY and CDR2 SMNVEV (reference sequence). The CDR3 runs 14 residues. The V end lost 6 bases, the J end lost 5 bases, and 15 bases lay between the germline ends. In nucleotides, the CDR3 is TGTGCCAGCAGCCGAGCACCTCGGGGAGATACGCAGTATTTT. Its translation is CASSRAPRGDTQYF.

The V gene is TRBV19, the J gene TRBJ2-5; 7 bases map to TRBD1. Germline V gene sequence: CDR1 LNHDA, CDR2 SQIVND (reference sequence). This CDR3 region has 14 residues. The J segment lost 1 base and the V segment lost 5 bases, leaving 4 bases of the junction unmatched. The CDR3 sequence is CASSRDRAQETQYF. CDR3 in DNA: TGTGCCAGTAGTCGAGACAGGGCCCAAGAGACCCAGTACTTC.

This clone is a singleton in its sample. The CDR3 DNA follows: TGTGCCAGCAGTTTGTGGGGACCGGGACAGGGGGACAACGAGCAGTACTTC. As protein: CASSLWGPGQGDNEQYF. The chain combines TRBV27 with TRBJ2-7, with 11 bases that match TRBD1. The germline gives CDR1 MNHEY, CDR2 SMNVEV (reference sequence). Trimming took 3 bases from V and 5 from J; bases not matched to a gene: 12. The CDR3 covers 17 residues.

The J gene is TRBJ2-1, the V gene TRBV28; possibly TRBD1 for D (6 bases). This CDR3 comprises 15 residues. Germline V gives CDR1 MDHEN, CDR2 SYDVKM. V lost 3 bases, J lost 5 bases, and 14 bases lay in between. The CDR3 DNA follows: TGTGCCAGCAGTTTGATACAGGGAACTAACAATGAGCAGTTCTTC. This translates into CASSLIQGTNNEQFF.

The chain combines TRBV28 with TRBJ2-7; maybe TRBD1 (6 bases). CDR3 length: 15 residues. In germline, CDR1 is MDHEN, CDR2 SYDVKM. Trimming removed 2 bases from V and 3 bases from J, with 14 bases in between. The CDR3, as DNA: TGTGCCAGCAGTTTAGGGGGCAGGTCCCGCTACGAGCAGTACTTC. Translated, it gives CASSLGGRSRYEQYF.

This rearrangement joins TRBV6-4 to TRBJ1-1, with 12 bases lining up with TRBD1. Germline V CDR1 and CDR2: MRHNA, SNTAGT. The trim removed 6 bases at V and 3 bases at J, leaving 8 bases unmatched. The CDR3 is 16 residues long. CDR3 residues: CASRPGTGGFDTEAFF. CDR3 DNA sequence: TGTGCCAGCAGGCCTGGGACAGGGGGCTTTGACACTGAAGCTTTCTTT.

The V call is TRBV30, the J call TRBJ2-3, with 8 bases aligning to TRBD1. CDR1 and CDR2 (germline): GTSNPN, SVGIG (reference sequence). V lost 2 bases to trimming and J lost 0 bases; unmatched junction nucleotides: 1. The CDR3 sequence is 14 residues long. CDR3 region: CAWSTGGSTDTQYF. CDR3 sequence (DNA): TGTGCCTGGAGTACAGGGGGAAGCACAGATACGCAGTATTTT.

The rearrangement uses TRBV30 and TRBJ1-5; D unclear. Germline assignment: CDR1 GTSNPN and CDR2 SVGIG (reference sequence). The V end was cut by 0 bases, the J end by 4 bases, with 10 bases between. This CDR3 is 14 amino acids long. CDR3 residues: CAWSVRPENQPQHF. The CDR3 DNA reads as TGTGCCTGGAGTGTACGACCGGAGAATCAGCCCCAGCATTTT.